This TCR beta chain came from a study of blood T cell repertoires in COVID-19. The overall study: T cells, B-cell-depleted T cells, or PBMCs supplied cDNA or gDNA.

Recruitment covered about two dozen US areas and drew participants whose ages spanned roughly 18 to 100 years. Participant-reported clinical history was the basis for cohort assignment. Clones were read by immunoSEQ multiplex PCR, and TCRdb kept only the in-frame ones, dropping some. The data contain under 250,000 clones, more than 80% of them singletons. V lost 6 bases to trimming and J lost 1 base, with 15 bases between them. This CDR3 has 15 residues. The germline V gene has CDR1 MNHEY and CDR2 SMNVEV (reference sequence). Sequencing was performed on PBMCs or T cells enriched from blood (not recorded which). V usage is TRBV27 and J usage is TRBJ1-1; D is possibly TRBD1 (5 bases). The TCR was taken from a young woman in a cohort exposed to, infected with or recovered from COVID-19 (not recorded which). The CDR3, as DNA: TGTGCCAGCAGATGGGGGACTGGGGGGAACACTGAAGCTTTCTTT. Its protein is CASRWGTGGNTEAFF.